This T cell receptor beta chain was sequenced for a study of CD8 T cells in ankylosing spondylitis (dated by TCRdb to the late 2010s). In the study overall: To find TCR variants linked to disease, the study profiled T cell receptor beta repertoires in ankylosing spondylitis patients and healthy donors. Samples of peripheral blood were taken, and for ankylosing spondylitis patients, synovial fluid was collected as well. The full study cohort comprised 25 or so ankylosing spondylitis patients and roughly 110 healthy donors.

Taken from cysteine to phenylalanine, the CDR3 has 13 residues. Only CDR3 DNA remains: 39 bases, in frame from the first base. CDR1 and CDR2 (SEHNR, FQNEAQ) derive from the germline V gene (reference sequence). Clipping removes 8 bases from V and 2 bases from J, with 5 as the unmatched junction base count. The sequencer listed for this sample is Illumina HiSeq 2500. Quantitative 5'-RACE with molecular barcodes was used to prepare TCR beta libraries. As for how the authors treated the data: To identify disease-linked TCR variants, a new computational method was used, one built on a probabilistic model of VDJ rearrangement. The public sequencing data were trimmed at Q25 with fastp and processed into clonotypes with MiXCR by TCRdb, which kept only in-frame beta chains. Every CDR3 protein is listed once, alongside the most common genes and DNA of its rows. Clone size and V and J calls follow TCRdb, not the original study. Across this sample there are around 890,000 distinct CDR3 sequences, with approximately 12% seen only once. The top ten clonotypes cover 0.51% of the sample.

General findings and caveats noted by the study authors: Blood from ankylosing spondylitis patients appeared to be characterized by a TCR beta motif composed of about eight highly homologous amino acid variants. Some motif variants had previously been reported in the synovial fluid and blood of reactive arthritis patients, which suggests shared mechanisms of disease initiation. A CD8+ phenotype was shown by the disease-linked clones, which were found at relatively low frequencies in peripheral blood. The disease-linked clones were reported to be significantly enriched in matched synovial fluid samples from ankylosing spondylitis patients.

About this clonotype: This receptor's antigen is unknown. Within one base of it there is no much larger clone, and no base qualities were kept.

Source material: blood, either unsorted or a sorted T cell fraction (not recorded which). The receptor comes from a male donor with ankylosing spondylitis. This receptor chain uses TRBV7-9 and TRBJ2-5, with 7 junctional bases fitting TRBD2. The CDR3 protein sequence reads: CASGSSGQETQYF. At the DNA level, the sequence is TGTGCCAGCGGGTCTAGCGGACAAGAGACCCAGTACTTC.